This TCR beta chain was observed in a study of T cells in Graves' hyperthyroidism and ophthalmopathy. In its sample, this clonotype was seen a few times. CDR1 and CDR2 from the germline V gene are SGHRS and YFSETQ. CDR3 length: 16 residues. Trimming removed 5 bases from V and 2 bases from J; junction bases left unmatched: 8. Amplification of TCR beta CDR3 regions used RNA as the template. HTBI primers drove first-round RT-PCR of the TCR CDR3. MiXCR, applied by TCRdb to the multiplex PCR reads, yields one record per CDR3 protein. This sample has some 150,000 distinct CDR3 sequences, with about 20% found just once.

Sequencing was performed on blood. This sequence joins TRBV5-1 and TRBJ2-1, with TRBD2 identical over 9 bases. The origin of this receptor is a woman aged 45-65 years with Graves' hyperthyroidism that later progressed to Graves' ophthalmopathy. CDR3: CASSYSGRGAYNEQFF. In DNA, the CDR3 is TGCGCCAGCAGTTATAGCGGGAGAGGGGCCTACAATGAGCAGTTCTTC.